Listed below are T cell receptor beta chains from one sample, sequenced in a study of siplizumab effects on memory and regulatory T cells. The method was immunoSEQ multiplex PCR; TCRdb's version includes in-frame clones alone and lacks a portion of them. The sample holds 70,000 to 95,000 clones, approximately 90% seen once. The source material was CD4+ T cells sorted from blood. The receptor source for this set is a human donor in good health. Both conserved end residues are part of each CDR3. D genes are given only for firm matches. The size entry is marked missing in some rows and otherwise reads once, few, many or a size class.

. | . | TRBJ1-1 | TRBV6-6 | TGTGCCAGCAGTTACTCGTCGGAGGCTTATGAAGCTTTCTTT | CASSYSSEAYEAFF
. | TRBD1 | TRBJ2-3 | TRBV2 | TGTGCCAGCAGTGAAGCGCGACAGGGTACAGATACGCAGTATTTT | CASSEARQGTDTQYF
. | TRBD2 | TRBJ2-7 | TRBV11-3 | TGTGCCAGCAGCTTAGTTTTTGGCGGGAGGGCCTACGAGCAGTACTTC | CASSLVFGGRAYEQYF
. | . | TRBJ1-2 | TRBV19 | TGTGCCAGTAGTAGACATGACTATGGCTACACCTTC | CASSRHDYGYTF
. | TRBD1 | TRBJ2-1 | TRBV29-1 | TGCAGCGCGGGAAGACAGGGTATCAATGAGCAGTTCTTC | CSAGRQGINEQFF
. | . | TRBJ1-4 | TRBV28 | TGTGCCAGCAGTTTACGGGGGGCCTGGGAAAAACTGTTTTTT | CASSLRGAWEKLFF
. | . | TRBJ1-1 | TRBV27 | TGTGCCAGCAGTTTCGGCAGGGCGGGCACTGAAGCTTTCTTT | CASSFGRAGTEAFF
. | . | TRBJ1-3 | TRBV5-4 | TGTGCCAGCAGTTCGGGACTGAACTCTGGAAACACCATATATTTT | CASSSGLNSGNTIYF
. | TRBD1 | TRBJ1-4 | TRBV6-6 | TGTGCCAGCAGTTCTAGACAGGGGTATGAAAAACTGTTTTTT | CASSSRQGYEKLFF
. | . | TRBJ1-5 | TRBV23-1 | TGCGCCAGCAGTCCCCGGCCCCTCAATCAGCCCCAGCATTTT | CASSPRPLNQPQHF
. | TRBD1 | TRBJ2-7 | TRBV6-1 | TGTGCCGGACAGGGTTCGGTCTACGAGCAGTACTTC | CAGQGSVYEQYF
once | . | TRBJ2-6 | TRBV9 | TGTGCCAGCAGCACCCGGGGTACTGGGGCCAACGTCCTGACTTTC | CASSTRGTGANVLTF
. | . | TRBJ2-7 | TRBV4-2 | TGTGCCAGCAGCCAAGTTTGGGGGTACGAGCAGTACTTC | CASSQVWGYEQYF
. | TRBD1 | TRBJ2-3 | TRBV4-1 | TGCGCCAGCAGCTACCGACAGGGGGCTACAGATACGCAGTATTTT | CASSYRQGATDTQYF
. | . | TRBJ1-2 | TRBV6-6 | TGTGCCAGCAGTCCCAGGACAGCGCACTATGGCTACACCTTC | CASSPRTAHYGYTF
. | . | TRBJ2-1 | TRBV15 | TGTGCCACCAGCAGGCGTACCGGGCGGTACAATGAGCAGTTCTTC | CATSRRTGRYNEQFF
. | TRBD2 | TRBJ2-7 | TRBV7-8 | TGTGCCAGCAGCTTAGGTAGCGGGAACCTCTACGAGCAGTACTTC | CASSLGSGNLYEQYF
. | . | TRBJ1-2 | TRBV18 | TGTGCCAGCTCACCCCGCGGGGGGTCCAGTTCCGGCGGCTACACCTTC | CASSPRGGSSSGGYTF
. | . | TRBJ1-4 | TRBV4-1 | TGCGCCAGCAGCCAACCGACCAGTGGTCGGGAAAAACTGTTTTTT | CASSQPTSGREKLFF
. | . | TRBJ2-3 | TRBV19 | TGTGCCAGTAGTATCAACGGGAGTCCCCGCACAGATACGCAGTATTTT | CASSINGSPRTDTQYF
. | TRBD1 | TRBJ1-1 | TRBV11-3 | TGTGCCAGCAGCTCTGGGACAGGGGCGGTGAACACTGAAGCTTTCTTT | CASSSGTGAVNTEAFF
. | . | TRBJ2-7 | TRBV7-9 | TGTGCCAGCAGCTTAGAGGTTGTTTCCGAGCAGTACTTC | CASSLEVVSEQYF
once | . | TRBJ2-7 | TRBV11-2 | TGTGCCAGCAGCCCCATCTCGGGCAGGGTGTCCTACGAGCAGTACTTC | CASSPISGRVSYEQYF
. | . | TRBJ1-1 | TRBV5-1 | TGCGCCAGCAGCTTGGACGGTATGAACACTGAAGCTTTCTTT | CASSLDGMNTEAFF
. | TRBD1 | TRBJ1-5 | TRBV4-1 | TGCGCCAGCAGCCAAGACCGGGACAGGGGGACAGACGATCAGCCCCAGCATTTT | CASSQDRDRGTDDQPQHF
. | . | TRBJ2-5 | TRBV7-9 | TGTGCCAGCAGAATAGGAGAGACCCAGTACTTC | CASRIGETQYF
once | . | TRBJ2-7 | TRBV6-6 | TGTGCCAGCAGGCCAGTGGGGCTTAACGTAAACGAGCAGTACTTC | CASRPVGLNVNEQYF
. | . | TRBJ2-7 | TRBV28 | TGTGCCAGCAGTTCGCCGTACGAGCAGTACTTC | CASSSPYEQYF
. | . | TRBJ1-5 | TRBV4-1 | TGCGCCAGCAGCCAAACGCTTTCGTGGGAAAATCAGCCCCAGCATTTT | CASSQTLSWENQPQHF
once | . | TRBJ1-5 | TRBV19 | TGTGCCAGTAGTAACGGACGGGAGTATCAGCCCCAGCATTTT | CASSNGREYQPQHF
. | . | TRBJ2-3 | TRBV10-2 | TGCGCCAGCAGTGAGGGGGACCCTGGGGCCACAGATACGCAGTATTTT | CASSEGDPGATDTQYF
few | . | TRBJ1-5 | TRBV19 | TGTGCCAGTAGTTTCCCAGGGGCCGGGACCCAGCATTTT | CASSFPGAGTQHF
. | . | TRBJ1-2 | TRBV5-1 | TGCGCCAGCAGCCCGGGCCAGGAGAGCGATGGCTACACCTTC | CASSPGQESDGYTF
. | TRBD1 | TRBJ2-2 | TRBV6-4 | TGTGCCAGCAGAGACAGGGGGGAAACCGGGGAGCTGTTTTTT | CASRDRGETGELFF
. | . | TRBJ2-4 | TRBV28 | TGTGCCAGCAGTCCCGCTCGGGGACTAGCCAAAAACATTCAGTACTTC | CASSPARGLAKNIQYF
. | TRBD2 | TRBJ2-3 | TRBV4-1 | TGCGCCAGCAGCCATGCCCACCGTAGCGGGAGGGGGACAGATACGCAGTATTTT | CASSHAHRSGRGTDTQYF
. | . | TRBJ2-6 | TRBV7-3 | TGTGCCAGCAGCCCCCCAATTCCTGAGCAGGCCAACGTCCTGACTTTC | CASSPPIPEQANVLTF
. | . | TRBJ2-3 | TRBV7-9 | TGTGCCAGCAGCTTAGCCCGGTCCACAGATACGCAGTATTTT | CASSLARSTDTQYF
. | . | TRBJ2-1 | TRBV27 | TGTGCCAGCAGTTTTCAAGGGGTTTGGGGTGAGCAGTTCTTC | CASSFQGVWGEQFF
. | . | TRBJ1-4 | TRBV5-4 | TGTGCCAGCAGTAACAGAGCAAATGAAAAACTGTTTTTT | CASSNRANEKLFF
. | . | TRBJ1-3 | TRBV18 | TGTGCCAGCTCACCTCAACCAGGTGGAGCTGGAAACACCATATATTTT | CASSPQPGGAGNTIYF
. | . | TRBJ1-1 | TRBV15 | TGTGCCACCAGCAGAGGTTGGGGCACTGAAGCTTTCTTT | CATSRGWGTEAFF
. | TRBD2 | TRBJ2-1 | TRBV10-3 | TGTGCCATCAGTAGAAGCGGGGGACGCGATGAGCAGTTCTTC | CAISRSGGRDEQFF
. | TRBD2 | TRBJ2-1 | TRBV7-8 | TGTGCCAGCAACCAGCGGCGGGAGGGCGGTGAGCAGTTCTTC | CASNQRREGGEQFF
once | . | TRBJ2-4 | TRBV7-2 | TGTGCCAGCAGCTCCCGAAACCTTCAGGGGAAGTTACCCAAAAACATTCAGTACTTC | CASSSRNLQGKLPKNIQYF
once | . | TRBJ2-7 | TRBV6-6 | TGTGCCAGCAGCCGGGACCGATCCTACGAGCAGTACTTC | CASSRDRSYEQYF
. | TRBD2 | TRBJ2-1 | TRBV19 | TGTGCCAGTAGATTAGCGGGTGCGAGTAATGAGCAGTTCTTC | CASRLAGASNEQFF
. | . | TRBJ2-7 | TRBV4-1 | TGCGCCAGCAGCCAAGCGCAGAGGGAGGTCTACGAGCAGTACTTC | CASSQAQREVYEQYF
. | . | TRBJ2-6 | TRBV4-3 | TGCGCCAGCAGCCAAGGACAGATCTCTGGGGCCAACGTCCTGACTTTC | CASSQGQISGANVLTF
. | TRBD1 | TRBJ2-2 | TRBV4-1 | TGCGCCAGCAGCCAGAGGACAGGGGTCCCCGGGGAGCTGTTTTTT | CASSQRTGVPGELFF
. | . | TRBJ2-3 | TRBV25-1 | TGTGCCAGCAGTGAACTTAGCACAGATACGCAGTATTTT | CASSELSTDTQYF
. | . | TRBJ2-3 | TRBV18 | TGTGCCAGCTCATTTGGTTCCCCCACAGATACGCAGTATTTT | CASSFGSPTDTQYF
. | . | TRBJ1-5 | TRBV6-4 | TGTGCCAGCAGCCGGGACCCGGATCAGCCCCAGCATTTT | CASSRDPDQPQHF